The clone carrying this T cell receptor (beta chain) was recorded only once. Antigen unknown. Method: immunoSEQ multiplex PCR; TCRdb's copy keeps in-frame clones and lacks some. The repertoire consists of about 130,000 clones, with 93% occurring once and the leading ten covering about 5%. These data are taken from a study of T cell responses to AZD1222 COVID-19 vaccine. Overall study findings and caveats: Unmutated variant regions reportedly attract nearly half of all spike-specific TCRs. Most donors were white British, females outnumbered males, and clonal diversity was possibly underestimated. Vaccine-associated CD4 TCRs ranged over spike, dominating at 160-218 and 743-854. Repertoires were obtained only post-peak T cell response.

Trimming left V 6 bases short and J 5 bases short, with 19 bases between. The CDR3 is made up of 15 amino acids. The germline V gene has CDR1 SNHLY and CDR2 FYNNEI. The receptor was isolated from an adult in good health. Specimen: peripheral blood, collected on day 0 of AZD1222 vaccination. V and J are TRBV2 and TRBJ2-5; the D is unclear. CDR3 in amino acids: CASRGIGPSRETQYF. The CDR3 DNA reads as TGTGCCAGCAGGGGTATTGGGCCCTCAAGGGAGACCCAGTACTTC.